The rows below give T cell receptor beta chains drawn from one sample of a study of OX40 agonist ivuxolimab in advanced cancers. Repertoires were generated with immunoSEQ multiplex PCR, while TCRdb's copy carries only in-frame clones and drops some. The table lists under 40,000 clones, about nine tenths of them singletons, with under 1% in the top ten. The sequencing used CD4+ or CD8+ T cells sorted from blood, collected in a trial of the OX40 agonist ivuxolimab. The receptors here all came from an adult with an advanced solid tumor such as melanoma, head and neck, liver or kidney cancer. Both conserved end residues are part of each CDR3. D genes are given only for firm matches. Clone size is given for some rows only: seen once, a few or many times, or a class if the clone is expanded.

TRBV9	NA	NA	TRBJ1-5	TGTGCCAGCAGCCCAGGGGTGGATAGCAATCAGCCCCAGCATTTT	CASSPGVDSNQPQHF
TRBV7-7	NA	NA	TRBJ1-1	TGTGCCAGCAGCTTGACAGAGAACACTGAAGCTTTCTTT	CASSLTENTEAFF
TRBV2	NA	NA	TRBJ2-5	TGTGCCAGCAGAACGGGACTTCAGACCCAGTACTTC	CASRTGLQTQYF
TRBV28	NA	NA	TRBJ2-2	TGTGCCAGCAGTTTACGGCTAGCCCTTAAGGGCGGGGAGCTGTTTTTT	CASSLRLALKGGELFF
TRBV5-1	TRBD1	NA	TRBJ2-6	TGCGCCAGCAGCTCGACAGGGGGCGGTGGGGCCAACGTCCTGACTTTC	CASSSTGGGGANVLTF
TRBV11-1	NA	NA	TRBJ1-3	TGTGCCAGCAGCTCTCGACGGTCTAGCTCTGGAAACACCATATATTTT	CASSSRRSSSGNTIYF
TRBV11-2	TRBD2	NA	TRBJ2-1	TGTGCCAGCAGCCTCCGACTAGCGGGGGAACTCTCCTACAATGAGCAGTTCTTC	CASSLRLAGELSYNEQFF
TRBV29-1	TRBD1	NA	TRBJ2-1	TGCAGCGTCATGGGACAGGGGGCCACATGGTACAATGAGCAGTTCTTC	CSVMGQGATWYNEQFF
TRBV6-5	NA	NA	TRBJ2-2	TGTGCCACTCATTTCTGGGGGGCCGGGGAGCTGTTTTTT	CATHFWGAGELFF
TRBV5-1	TRBD1	few	TRBJ1-2	TGCGCCAGCAGCTTGGGGACAGGGTTGGCGAAAGCTAACTATGGCTACACCTTC	CASSLGTGLAKANYGYTF
TRBV28	TRBD2	NA	TRBJ2-7	TGTGCCAGCAGCCGACTAGCGGGAGTCACCGTTCAGTTC	CASSRLAGVTVQF
TRBV14	TRBD2	NA	TRBJ2-3	TGTGCCAGCAGCTTTGGACTAGCGGGTCGCTTTAGCACAGATACGCAGTATTTT	CASSFGLAGRFSTDTQYF
TRBV6-5	TRBD2	NA	TRBJ2-7	TGTGCCAGCAGGACCACTAGCGCCTCCTACGAGCAGTACTTC	CASRTTSASYEQYF
TRBV10-3	NA	NA	TRBJ1-2	TGTGCCATCAGTGTGGACCCTAACTATGGCTACACCTTC	CAISVDPNYGYTF
TRBV7-2	NA	NA	TRBJ1-1	TGTGCCAGCAGTTCCGAACAGTACATGAACACTGAAGCTTTCTTT	CASSSEQYMNTEAFF
TRBV11-1	TRBD2	NA	TRBJ2-7	TGTGCCAGCAGCCCTACAGCGACTAGCGGGGCCAGTTACGAGCAGTACTTC	CASSPTATSGASYEQYF
TRBV28	NA	NA	TRBJ2-3	TGTGCCAGCAGCACGCAGTTAAGGGGAACAGATACGCAGTATTTT	CASSTQLRGTDTQYF
TRBV28	NA	NA	TRBJ2-1	TGTGCCAGCAGCCCTTTTCAGGCAGAATTTTACAATGAGCAGTTCTTC	CASSPFQAEFYNEQFF
TRBV5-4	NA	NA	TRBJ2-5	TGTGCCAGCAGCTCCGGGGTACAGAGTCAAGAGACCCAGTACTTC	CASSSGVQSQETQYF
TRBV5-6	TRBD1	NA	TRBJ2-1	TGTGCCAGCAGCTCGATCACGACAGGGGGTTACTTTGAGCAGTTCTTC	CASSSITTGGYFEQFF
TRBV19	NA	NA	TRBJ1-4	TGTGCCAGTACCGCCTACCGCGGCGACGGTGAAAAACTGTTTTTT	CASTAYRGDGEKLFF
TRBV7-9	NA	NA	TRBJ1-6	TGTGCCAGCAGCGGCCTCGGACGGGTTAATTCACCCCTCCACTTT	CASSGLGRVNSPLHF
TRBV5-4	TRBD1	NA	TRBJ1-2	TGTGCCAGCAGCTGGGCAGGGACAGGGGACTATGGCTACACCTTC	CASSWAGTGDYGYTF
TRBV7-2	NA	NA	TRBJ2-3	TGTGCCAGCAGCCGCCCTGAGGCGGCCCTAACCGCGGATACGCAGTATTTT	CASSRPEAALTADTQYF
TRBV7-3	NA	NA	TRBJ2-1	TGTGCCAGCAGCCCGGTCGGGTCCTACAATGAGCAGTTCTTC	CASSPVGSYNEQFF
TRBV7-3	TRBD2	NA	TRBJ2-5	TGTGCCAGCAGCTTACTCCCTGCCGGCGGGAGAGAGACCCAGTACTTC	CASSLLPAGGRETQYF
TRBV5-1	TRBD2	NA	TRBJ2-3	TGCGCCAGCAGCGGGGGACTAGCGGCGGAAACAGATACGCAGTATTTT	CASSGGLAAETDTQYF
TRBV7-6	NA	NA	TRBJ1-3	TGTGCCAGCAGCTCACAGGGAGCTGGAAACACCATATATTTT	CASSSQGAGNTIYF
TRBV11-3	NA	NA	TRBJ2-1	TGTGCCAGCAGCTTGGGGAGGGGGAGGATGGATGAGCAGTTCTTC	CASSLGRGRMDEQFF
TRBV9	NA	once	TRBJ2-2	TGTGCCAGCAGCGCCCCCGGGATTAACACCGGGGAGCTGTTTTTT	CASSAPGINTGELFF
TRBV7-9	TRBD2	NA	TRBJ2-3	TGTGCCAGCAGCCCCCTGGCGGGGGAATTCACAGATACGCAGTATTTT	CASSPLAGEFTDTQYF
TRBV5-1	TRBD1	once	TRBJ2-3	TGCGCCAGCAGATCCGGGACAGACACAGATACGCAGTATTTT	CASRSGTDTDTQYF
TRBV2	NA	NA	TRBJ1-6	TGTGCCAGCAGCCACGGCCCCCAGTTGAGTTCACCCCTCCACTTT	CASSHGPQLSSPLHF
TRBV4-1	NA	NA	TRBJ1-5	TGCGCCAGCAGCCAAGAAATGGGGACAACTCCCCAGCATTTT	CASSQEMGTTPQHF
TRBV30	NA	NA	TRBJ1-2	TGTGCCTGGAGTGTATATGGCCGGAACTATGGCTACACCTTC	CAWSVYGRNYGYTF
TRBV6-5	NA	NA	TRBJ1-3	TGTGCCAGCAGTTCGCGATCGACAGCCTCTGGAAACACCATATATTTT	CASSSRSTASGNTIYF
TRBV5-1	NA	NA	TRBJ2-3	TGCGCCAGCAGCTTGCAGGGGGCGCGAGCGGGGGATACGCAGTATTTT	CASSLQGARAGDTQYF
TRBV7-9	TRBD1	NA	TRBJ1-1	TGTGCCAGCAGCTCCGGACAGGGCACTGAAGCTTTCTTT	CASSSGQGTEAFF
TRBV6-1	TRBD2	NA	TRBJ2-1	TGTGCCAGCAGTCTCACTAGCGGGGGCTACAATGAGCAGTTCTTC	CASSLTSGGYNEQFF
TRBV4-1	NA	NA	TRBJ2-1	TGCGCCAGCAGCCAAGCGATTCTGAGCGGGACCATGGGGGCTGAGCAGTTCTTC	CASSQAILSGTMGAEQFF
TRBV5-1	NA	NA	TRBJ2-3	TGCGCCAGCAGCTTGGGCAGTGCGAAAAGCACAGATACGCAGTATTTT	CASSLGSAKSTDTQYF
TRBV28	NA	once	TRBJ2-5	TGTGCCAGCAGTTTCGGGGCAGAGACCCAGTACTTC	CASSFGAETQYF
TRBV2	NA	NA	TRBJ1-1	TGTGCCAGCAGAGGGGATACAGGGATAGCTGAAGCTTTCTTT	CASRGDTGIAEAFF
TRBV5-1	NA	NA	TRBJ1-5	TGCGCCAGCAGCGGGTTGAGGCGAGGGAGCAATCAGCCCCAGCATTTT	CASSGLRRGSNQPQHF
TRBV6-1	NA	few	TRBJ2-7	TGTGCCAGCCGAGGCAGCTCCTACGAGCAGTACTTC	CASRGSSYEQYF
TRBV19	NA	NA	TRBJ2-3	TGTGCCATATCGGTTGGAGATACGCAGTATTTT	CAISVGDTQYF
TRBV27	NA	NA	TRBJ2-1	TGTGCCAGCAGTTTATCCAGGGTTACCGTCGGGCAGTTCTTC	CASSLSRVTVGQFF
TRBV29-1	NA	NA	TRBJ2-7	TGCAGCGTCCGTCAGGGGAGGGCCGGGGGGCAGTACTTC	CSVRQGRAGGQYF